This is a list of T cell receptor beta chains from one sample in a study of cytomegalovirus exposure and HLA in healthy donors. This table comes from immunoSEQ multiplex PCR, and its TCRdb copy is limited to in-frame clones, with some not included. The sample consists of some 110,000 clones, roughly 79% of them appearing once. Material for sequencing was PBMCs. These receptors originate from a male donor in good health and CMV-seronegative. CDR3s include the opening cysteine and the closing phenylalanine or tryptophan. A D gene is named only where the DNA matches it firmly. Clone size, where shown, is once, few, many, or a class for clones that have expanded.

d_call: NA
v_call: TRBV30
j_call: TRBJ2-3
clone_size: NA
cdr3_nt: TGTGCCTGGACCCGGGAAGGCACAGATACGCAGTATTTT
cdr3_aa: CAWTREGTDTQYF

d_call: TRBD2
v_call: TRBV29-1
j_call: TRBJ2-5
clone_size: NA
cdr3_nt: TGCAGCGTTGTTGTAAGGGGACTAGCAGTCCAAGAGACCCAGTACTTC
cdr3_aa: CSVVVRGLAVQETQYF

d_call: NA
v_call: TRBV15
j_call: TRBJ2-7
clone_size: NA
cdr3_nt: TGTGCCACCAGCTCACCGGACTCCGTATACGAGCAGTACTTC
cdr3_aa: CATSSPDSVYEQYF

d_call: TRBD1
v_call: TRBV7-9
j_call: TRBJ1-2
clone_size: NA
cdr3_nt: TGTTCCAGCAGCTTATCTAGGCAGGGGGCCGGTGGCTACACCTTC
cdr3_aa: CSSSLSRQGAGGYTF

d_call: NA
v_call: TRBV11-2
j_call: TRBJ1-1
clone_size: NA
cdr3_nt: TGTGCCAGCAGCTCCTACTTGTACGCACCGCCCAGGGACACTGAAGCTTTCTTT
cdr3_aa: CASSSYLYAPPRDTEAFF

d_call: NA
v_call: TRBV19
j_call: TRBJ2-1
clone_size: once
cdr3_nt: TGTGCCAGTAGTATGTCGGCAGGTCCTTCCTACAATGAGCAGTTCTTC
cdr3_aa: CASSMSAGPSYNEQFF

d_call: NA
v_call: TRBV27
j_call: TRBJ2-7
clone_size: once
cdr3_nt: TGTGCCAGCAGTTTAGGGCGGGGTTCCTACGAGCAGTACTTC
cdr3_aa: CASSLGRGSYEQYF

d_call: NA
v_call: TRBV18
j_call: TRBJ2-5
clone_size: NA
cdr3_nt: TGTGCCAGCTCACTGGCGCCGGGGGAAGAGACCCAGTACTTC
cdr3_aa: CASSLAPGEETQYF

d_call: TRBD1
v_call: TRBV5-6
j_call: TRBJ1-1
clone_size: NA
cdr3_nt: TGTGCCAGCAGCCGGCCCGGGACAGGGAATACTGAAGCTTTCTTT
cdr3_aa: CASSRPGTGNTEAFF

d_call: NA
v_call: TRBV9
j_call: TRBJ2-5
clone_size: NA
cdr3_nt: TGTGCCAGCAGCCCGGGAGATATGGTCCAAGAGACCCAGTACTTC
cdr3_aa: CASSPGDMVQETQYF

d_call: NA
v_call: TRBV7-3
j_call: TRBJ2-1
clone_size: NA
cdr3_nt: TGTGCCAGCAGCTTGAGGGGGGGGCACAATGAGCAGTTCTTC
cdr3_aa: CASSLRGGHNEQFF

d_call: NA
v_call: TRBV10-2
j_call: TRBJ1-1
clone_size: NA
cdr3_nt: TGCGCCAGTCAGGGGCGTAAAGGGAACACTGAAGCTTTCTTT
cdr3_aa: CASQGRKGNTEAFF

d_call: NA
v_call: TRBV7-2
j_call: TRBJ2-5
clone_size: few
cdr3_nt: TGTGCCAGCAGCTTAGGTAGGCCGGGGTCACAAGAGACCCAGTACTTC
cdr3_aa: CASSLGRPGSQETQYF

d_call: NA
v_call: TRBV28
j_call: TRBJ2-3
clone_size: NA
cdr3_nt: TGTGCCAGCAGTTTATTAACGGGAGAGGGGGATACGCAGTATTTT
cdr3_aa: CASSLLTGEGDTQYF

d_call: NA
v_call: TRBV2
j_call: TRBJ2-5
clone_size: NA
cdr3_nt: TGTGCCAGCAGTGGCGGGACGGAGACCCAGTACTTC
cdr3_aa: CASSGGTETQYF

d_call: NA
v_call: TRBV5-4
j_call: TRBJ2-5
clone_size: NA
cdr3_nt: TGTGCCAGCAGCACACCACAAGAGACCCAGTACTTC
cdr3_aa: CASSTPQETQYF

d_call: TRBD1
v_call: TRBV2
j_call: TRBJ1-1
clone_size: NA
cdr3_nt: TGTGCCAGCAGTGAGACAGGGCGAGATGAAGCTTTCTTT
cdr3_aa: CASSETGRDEAFF

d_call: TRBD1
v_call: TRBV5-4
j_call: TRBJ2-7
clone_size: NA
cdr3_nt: TGTGCCAGCAGCCCGGCGAACAGGGGGACCTACGAGCAGTACTTC
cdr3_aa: CASSPANRGTYEQYF

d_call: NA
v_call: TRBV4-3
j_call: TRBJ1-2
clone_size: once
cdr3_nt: TGCGCCAGCAGCCAAGATCGTTGGGACACCTCTAACTATGGCTACACCTTC
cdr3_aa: CASSQDRWDTSNYGYTF

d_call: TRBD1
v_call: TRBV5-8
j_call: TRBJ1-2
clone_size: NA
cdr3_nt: TGTGCCAGCACCTTCCTCAGGGGGCGTGCTGGCTACACCTTC
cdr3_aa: CASTFLRGRAGYTF

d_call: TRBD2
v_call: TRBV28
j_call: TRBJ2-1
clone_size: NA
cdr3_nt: TGTGCCAGCACCTTAGGACTAGCGGGAAGGAATGAGCAGTTCTTC
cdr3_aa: CASTLGLAGRNEQFF

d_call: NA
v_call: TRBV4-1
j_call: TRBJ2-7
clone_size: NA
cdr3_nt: TGCGCCAGCAGCCAAGTCGGGGGATCCTACGAGCAGTACTTC
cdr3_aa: CASSQVGGSYEQYF

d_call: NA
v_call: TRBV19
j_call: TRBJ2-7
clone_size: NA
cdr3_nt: TGTGCCAGTAGTATGCGACAGAACTACGAGCAGTACTTC
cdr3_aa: CASSMRQNYEQYF

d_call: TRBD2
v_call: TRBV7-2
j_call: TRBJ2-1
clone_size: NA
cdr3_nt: TGTGCCAGCATTAGCGGGACCTCCTACAATGAGCAGTTCTTC
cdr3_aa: CASISGTSYNEQFF

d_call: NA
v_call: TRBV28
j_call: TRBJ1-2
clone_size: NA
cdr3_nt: TGTGCCAGCAGTGGCCGAACAGGGACCTCCCTTTATGGCTACACCTTC
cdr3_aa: CASSGRTGTSLYGYTF

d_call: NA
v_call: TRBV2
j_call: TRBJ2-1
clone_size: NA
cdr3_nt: TGTGCCAGCAGTGGGACAGTTTCCTACAATGAGCAGTTCTTC
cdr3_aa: CASSGTVSYNEQFF

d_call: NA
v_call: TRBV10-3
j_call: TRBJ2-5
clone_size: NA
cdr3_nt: TGTGCCATCAGGAGAGCGCAGGGGCTAGGGGAGACCCAGTACTTC
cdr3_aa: CAIRRAQGLGETQYF

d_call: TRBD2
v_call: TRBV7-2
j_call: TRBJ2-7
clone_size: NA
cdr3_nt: TGTGCCAGCAGCCTTCGGGCGGGCGGGAGGACAACCTACGAGCAGTACTTC
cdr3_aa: CASSLRAGGRTTYEQYF

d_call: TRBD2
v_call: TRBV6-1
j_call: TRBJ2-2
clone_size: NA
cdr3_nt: TGTGCCAGCAGTGAAGTGAGCGGGGGATTCACCGGGGAGCTGTTTTTT
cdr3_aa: CASSEVSGGFTGELFF

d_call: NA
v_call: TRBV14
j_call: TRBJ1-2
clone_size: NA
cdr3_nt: TGTGCCAGCAGCCTCGAGGGGGGGCGCGCCAACTATGGCTACACCTTC
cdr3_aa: CASSLEGGRANYGYTF

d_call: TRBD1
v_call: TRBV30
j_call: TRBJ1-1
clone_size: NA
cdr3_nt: TGTGCCTGGAGCAGGACAGGGGACACTGAAGCTTTCTTT
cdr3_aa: CAWSRTGDTEAFF

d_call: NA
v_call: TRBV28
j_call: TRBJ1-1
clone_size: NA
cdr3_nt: TGTGCCAGCAGTCTCCTTAACACTGAAGCTTTCTTT
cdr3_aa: CASSLLNTEAFF

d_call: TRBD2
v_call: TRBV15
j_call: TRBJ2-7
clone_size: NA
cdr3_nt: TGTGCCACCAGCAGTACACAGGGAACTAGCGGGCCCACCTACGAGCAGTACTTC
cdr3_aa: CATSSTQGTSGPTYEQYF